The next 27 T cell receptor beta chains were all read from a single sample in a study of graft-versus-host responses after intestinal transplantation. No antigen has been assigned to these receptors. TCRdb's copy holds only in-frame clones and misses some; the assay was immunoSEQ multiplex PCR. The sample records tens of thousands of clones, around nine tenths being singletons. Specimen: unstimulated CD4+ T cells sorted from spleen or lymph node cells, collected before intestinal transplant. These receptors were collected from a human donor who received an intestinal transplant.

The chain joins TRBV28 to TRBJ2-3; 12 bases map to TRBD2. The germline V gene encodes CDR1 MDHEN and CDR2 SYDVKM. V lost 7 bases and J lost 5; bases outside the gene matches: 7. The CDR3 is made up of 15 amino acids. CDR3: CASTRLAGVKDTQYF. The CDR3, as DNA: TGTGCCAGCACCCGACTAGCGGGAGTAAAAGATACGCAGTATTTT. Together with reference TRBV28 and TRBJ2-3, the CDR3 gives the full variable domain: DVKVTQSSRYLVKRTGEKVFLECVQDMDHENMFWYRQDPGLGLRLIYFSYDVKMKEKGDIPEGYSVSREKKERFSLILESASTNQTSMYLCASTRLAGVKDTQYFGPGTRLTVL.

This clone was picked up a small number of times. The gene calls are TRBV19 and TRBJ1-1; D remains unclear. Germline CDR1 is LNHDA and CDR2 is SQIVND (reference sequence). The CDR3 is 16 residues long. V shed 7 bases and J shed 0 bases, with 18 bases lying between them. The CDR3 coding sequence is TGTGCCAGTAAGCCCGCCATGAGGCATGTGAACACTGAAGCTTTCTTT. Amino acids: CASKPAMRHVNTEAFF.

The gene calls are TRBV11-2 and TRBJ2-2; D remains unclear. V was clipped by 2 bases and J by 4 bases, with 14 bases between them. In germline, CDR1 is SGHAT, CDR2 FQNNGV. The length of the CDR3 is 16 residues. CDR3 residues: CASSLSGASRTGELFF. The CDR3 DNA reads as TGTGCCAGCAGCTTATCAGGAGCAAGCCGCACCGGGGAGCTGTTTTTT.

The V call is TRBV10-3, the J call TRBJ2-7; perhaps TRBD1 as D (6 bases). Germline V gene lookup returns CDR1 ENHRY and CDR2 SYGVKD. Between the trimmed V and J ends, which lost 6 bases and 4 bases, there was a span of 7 bases. This CDR3 contains 11 residues. In DNA, the CDR3 is TGTGCCATCAGGACAGGTTACGAGCAGTACTTC. Its translation is CAIRTGYEQYF.

The V gene is TRBV9, the J gene TRBJ1-1; D is unclear. V lost 2 bases and J 1 base, leaving 12 bases between the germline ends. The V gene's germline CDR1 is SGDLS and CDR2 YYNGEE. The CDR3 consists of 15 residues. The CDR3 DNA is TGTGCCAGCAGCGTGCTTAGGGAGCCGAACACTGAAGCTTTCTTT. This encodes CASSVLREPNTEAFF.

The V call is TRBV28, the J call TRBJ2-5, with D perhaps assigned TRBD1 or TRBD2 (5 bases each). Germline V gives CDR1 MDHEN, CDR2 SYDVKM. This CDR3 comprises 13 residues. The V end was cut by 2 bases, the J end by 1 base, with 5 bases between. DNA of the CDR3: TGTGCCAGCAGTTTAGGGGGCCAAGAGACCCAGTACTTC. Amino acid sequence: CASSLGGQETQYF.

Comment on this clone: Compared with germline, one end of the junction differs, possibly owing to a read error. V and J are TRBV5-1 and TRBJ2-5; TRBD1 matches at 7 bases. There are 13 residues in the CDR3. In germline, CDR1 is SGHRS, CDR2 YFSETQ. CDR3 sequence: CASRLGQQETQYF. In DNA form, the CDR3 reads TGTGCCAGCAGGTTGGGACAGCAAGAGACCCAGTACTTC.

This clone was found a few times. J is TRBJ2-3 and V is TRBV10-3; weak D call: TRBD2 (6 bases). Germline CDR1 and CDR2: ENHRY and SYGVKD. The CDR3 loop spans 14 amino acids. Trimming cost V 3 bases and J 0 bases, with 7 bases left between them. CDR3 region: CAISDGTSTDTQYF. The CDR3 DNA follows: TGTGCCATCAGTGACGGGACTAGCACAGATACGCAGTATTTT.

The DNA for the CDR3 is TGTGCCAGCAGGGCCGCGACAGGGGCCTACGAGCAGTACTTC. This translates into CASRAATGAYEQYF. The chain links TRBV2 to TRBJ2-7, with 8 bases aligning to TRBD1. Losses at the gene ends were 6 bases for V and 2 bases for J; bases not matched to a gene: 6. The CDR3 extends over 14 amino acids. Germline V lookup: CDR1 SNHLY, CDR2 FYNNEI.

This sequence joins TRBV27 and TRBJ2-5, with 8 bases matching TRBD1. The V gene end was trimmed by 8 bases and the J gene end by 4 bases; junction bases not matched to a gene: 6. This CDR3 is built from 13 residues. The germline CDR1 and CDR2 sequences are MNHEY and SMNVEV (reference sequence). The CDR3 bases are TGTGCCAGCCGGAAGACAGGGGTAGAGACCCAGTACTTC. It codes for CASRKTGVETQYF.

The chain recombines TRBV9 with TRBJ2-5; TRBD2 matches 8 bases. CDR1 and CDR2 (germline): SGDLS, YYNGEE. With V trimmed by 4 bases and J by 2 bases, 7 bases remained unmatched. The CDR3 length is 15 residues. CDR3 sequence reads: CASSFGGAWQETQYF. Here the CDR3 DNA reads TGTGCCAGCAGCTTCGGGGGGGCGTGGCAAGAGACCCAGTACTTC.

The chain couples TRBV2 to TRBJ2-1, with 8 nucleotides matching TRBD2. Trimming removed 6 bases from V and 5 bases from J; junction bases left unmatched: 12. CDR1 and CDR2 (germline): SNHLY, FYNNEI. This CDR3 contains 16 residues. CDR3 in DNA: TGTGCCAGCAGCCCCAGGCTAGCGGGCGGTAACAATGAGCAGTTCTTC. Its protein is CASSPRLAGGNNEQFF.

This chain links TRBV18 with TRBJ1-1; possible D gene TRBD1, 5 bases. Between the trimmed V and J ends, which lost 6 bases and 2 bases, there was a span of 13 bases. Per germline, CDR1 KGHSH and CDR2 LQKENI. This CDR3 region has 14 residues. CDR3 in DNA: TGTGCCAGCTCCCCGCAGGGTGCAAACACTGAAGCTTTCTTT. Amino acids: CASSPQGANTEAFF.

The chain joins TRBV12-2 to TRBJ2-3; the DNA was not used to check the table's D call, TRBD2. TRBV12-2 is recorded as a pseudogene. The CDR3 runs 16 residues. In nucleotides, the CDR3 is TGTGCAAGTCGCTTAGTCCCACTAGCGGGAGTAGATACGCAGTATTTT. It is translated as CASRLVPLAGVDTQYF.

The V call is TRBV11-2, the J call TRBJ1-4; 7 bases are shared with TRBD1. Germline-derived CDR1 and CDR2 are SGHAT and FQNNGV. V trimming: 3 bases; J trimming: 12 bases; junction bases outside the gene matches: 4. This CDR3 comprises 12 residues. This CDR3 reads CASSLTGLELFF. CDR3 coding DNA: TGTGCCAGCAGCTTGACAGGGCTGGAACTGTTTTTT. The variable domain in full, with the rest retrieved from reference TRBV11-2 and TRBJ1-4, is EAGVAQSPRYKIIEKRQSVAFWCNPISGHATLYWYQQILGQGPKLLIQFQNNGVVDDSQLPKDRFSAERLKGVDSTLKIQPAKLEDSAVYLCASSLTGLELFFGSGTQLSVL.

The rearrangement joins TRBV5-1 to TRBJ2-6, with D maybe TRBD2 (5 bases). Germline V gives CDR1 SGHRS, CDR2 YFSETQ. Trimming left V 4 bases short and J 3 bases short, with 11 bases between. CDR3 length: 15 amino acids. The CDR3 here is CASSERTGGANVLTF. The CDR3 DNA is TGCGCCAGCAGCGAGCGGACGGGTGGGGCCAACGTCCTGACTTTC.

This clone was seen once. The gene calls are TRBV19 and TRBJ1-2; D may be TRBD1 (6 bases). The CDR3 is made up of 15 amino acids. Per the germline V gene, CDR1 is LNHDA and CDR2 is SQIVND (reference sequence). V dropped 0 bases and J dropped 5 bases, with 13 bases sitting between them. CDR3 protein: CASSIEGARSYGYTF. The CDR3 DNA sequence: TGTGCCAGTAGTATAGAGGGGGCGCGGTCGTATGGCTACACCTTC.

The chain employs TRBV30 and TRBJ2-2; 12 bases are a match to TRBD2. CDR3 length: 16 amino acids. The J segment lost 0 bases and the V segment lost 5 bases, leaving 4 bases of the junction unmatched. Germline V gene data show CDR1 as GTSNPN and CDR2 as SVGIG (reference sequence). CDR3 sequence reads: CAWGRLAGANTGELFF. The CDR3 DNA sequence: TGTGCCTGGGGAAGACTAGCGGGGGCGAACACCGGGGAGCTGTTTTTT.

The CDR3 sequence is CASSYLQGSDYGYTF. As DNA, the CDR3 is TGTGCCAGCAGTTACCTACAGGGGAGCGACTATGGCTACACCTTC. The V and J genes are TRBV6-5 and TRBJ1-2; the match to TRBD1 covers 7 bases. The CDR3 consists of 15 residues. The junction had 6 bases not matched to a gene; V was cut back by 2 bases and J by 3 bases. The germline V gene encodes CDR1 MNHEY and CDR2 SVGAGI.

The chain combines TRBV20-1 with TRBJ2-7, with unresolved D. The CDR3 covers 11 residues. Germline CDR1 reads DFQATT; CDR2 reads SNEGSKA (reference sequence). The V and J ends lost 3 bases and 4 bases respectively, with 7 bases between them. In DNA form, the CDR3 reads TGCAGTGCTAGTGTAAGGTACGAGCAGTACTTC. It specifies CSASVRYEQYF.

This chain uses TRBV7-8 with TRBJ2-3; D possibly corresponds to TRBD2 (5 bases). The ends were cut back, 3 bases at V and 1 base at J, with 8 bases in the middle. The germline V gene has CDR1 SGHVS and CDR2 FQNEAQ. The CDR3 totals 14 residues. CDR3 in amino acids: CASSFTSGTDTQYF. The CDR3 DNA follows: TGTGCCAGCAGCTTTACTAGTGGCACAGATACGCAGTATTTT. Using reference TRBV7-8 and TRBJ2-3 for the parts outside the CDR3, the full variable domain is GAGVSQSPRYKVAKRGQDVALRCDPISGHVSLFWYQQALGQGPEFLTYFQNEAQLDKSGLPSDRFFAERPEGSVSTLKIQRTQQEDSAVYLCASSFTSGTDTQYFGPGTRLTVL.

V and J are TRBV9 and TRBJ2-3; D is ambiguous. The CDR3 length is 17 residues. Trimming removed 1 base from V and 4 bases from J, with 19 bases in between. Germline values: CDR1 SGDLS, CDR2 YYNGEE. CDR3: CASSVTGLDRRADTQYF. CDR3 in DNA: TGTGCCAGCAGCGTAACGGGTTTGGACCGCCGGGCAGATACGCAGTATTTT.

J is TRBJ1-2 and V is TRBV6-1; possible D gene TRBD1, 5 bases. The CDR3 is made up of 14 amino acids. Germline lookup yields CDR1 MNHNS and CDR2 SASEGT. The V gene lost 7 bases and the J gene lost 4 bases, with 16 bases spanning the gap. CDR3: CASTDSGRRYGYTF. DNA for the CDR3: TGTGCCAGCACAGATTCGGGACGTCGCTATGGCTACACCTTC.

The rearrangement uses TRBV9 and TRBJ2-7, with D unresolved. The CDR3 is made up of 15 amino acids. Germline loops: CDR1 SGDLS, CDR2 YYNGEE. Trimming removed 0 bases from V and 2 bases from J, with 12 bases in between. The CDR3 DNA is TGTGCCAGCAGCGTAGGGACCTCGAGAACCTACGAGCAGTACTTC. Its translation: CASSVGTSRTYEQYF. Full variable domain (rest looked up from reference TRBV9 and TRBJ2-7): DSGVTQTPKHLITATGQRVTLRCSPRSGDLSVYWYQQSLDQGLQFLIQYYNGEERAKGNILERFSAQQFPDLHSELNLSSLELGDSALYFCASSVGTSRTYEQYFGPGTRLTVT.

The chain recombines TRBV6-1 with TRBJ2-1; possibly TRBD1 for D (5 bases). CDR3 length: 16 residues. Trimming stripped 6 bases from V and 0 bases from J, with 15 bases between. Germline lookup yields CDR1 MNHNS and CDR2 SASEGT. The CDR3 loop reads CASRESGLGSYNEQFF. CDR3 DNA sequence: TGTGCCAGCAGGGAATCAGGGTTGGGCTCCTACAATGAGCAGTTCTTC.

The chain joins TRBV27 to TRBJ2-5; D call uncertain. V shed 8 bases and J shed 4 bases, with 8 bases lying between them. Germline loops: CDR1 MNHEY, CDR2 SMNVEV (reference sequence). This CDR3 has 11 residues. This chain's CDR3 is CASGKGETQYF. The CDR3 DNA is TGTGCCAGCGGCAAGGGAGAGACCCAGTACTTC.

The chain combines TRBV11-3 with TRBJ2-2, with D hard to call. Germline V gene sequence: CDR1 SGHNT, CDR2 YENEEA. This CDR3 region has 14 residues. V lost 1 base to trimming and J lost 4 bases, with 7 bases between them. CDR3 nucleotide sequence: TGTGCCAGCAGCTTAGGGTCGATCACCGGGGAGCTGTTTTTT. It translates to CASSLGSITGELFF.